This T cell receptor (beta chain) emerged from a study of blood T cells in healthy people across ages. Study conclusions and caveats: Older age coincided with a roughly linear decline in TCR beta diversity per million T cells. Both higher diversity and more naive CD4+ cells marked long-lived donors when set against aged donors.

Comments on this clonotype: Its antigen is currently unknown.

Combining a sample-barcoded 5' primer with a J-beta primer mix, a second PCR ran for roughly 7 to 12 cycles. One entry per CDR3 protein, called by TCRdb with MiXCR from the 5' RACE reads. The table has roughly 1,500,000 distinct CDR3 sequences, about 35% seen once. V was clipped by 5 bases and J by 8 bases; unmatched bases: 7. This CDR3 has 14 amino acids. The V gene's germline CDR1 is DFQATT and CDR2 SNEGSKA (reference sequence). In each sample, at least 6 million PBMCs were isolated. The chain recombines TRBV20-1 with TRBJ2-1; 12 nucleotides line up with TRBD2. The source of this sequence is a woman younger than 45 in good health. The sequenced sample was blood. CDR3: CSARLAGGPDEQFF. CDR3 nucleotides: TGCAGTGCTCGCCTAGCGGGAGGGCCGGATGAGCAGTTCTTC.